This TCR beta chain was identified in a study of shared clonotypes between healthy human individuals. With regard to this clone: No antigen is known for it.

CDR1 is SGHAT and CDR2 is FQNNGV in the germline V gene. The CDR3 is 16 residues long. V lost 6 bases to trimming and J lost 4 bases, with 19 bases between them. Study outcomes and limitations: Memory subsets generally showed lower estimated richness than naive subsets. Compared with clonotypes that all four donors shared, non-shared clonotypes had lower generation probabilities.

Naive CD8 cells were CD45RO-negative, positively selected for CCR7, excluding terminally differentiated effector memory CD45RA+ cells. Source study methods: ImmunoSEQ sequences covered only the junction and lacked quality scores; filtering therefore differed. Some clones are missing from TCRdb's copy, which holds only in-frame ones; the method was immunoSEQ multiplex PCR. The V and J calls and clone size are taken from that table; D and trimming were inferred from the DNA. The data hold roughly 2.1 million clones, with under 95% observed a single time. The receptor's source is a man younger than 35 in good health. Some clones in this sample may be carry-over from other donors' samples. Sample: naive CD8+ T cells from PBMCs. V is TRBV11-2 and J is TRBJ2-4; D might be TRBD1 (6 bases). The CDR3 region is CASSSSAGQQKNIQYF. CDR3 DNA sequence: TGTGCCAGCAGTTCCTCAGCCGGACAGCAGAAAAACATTCAGTACTTC.